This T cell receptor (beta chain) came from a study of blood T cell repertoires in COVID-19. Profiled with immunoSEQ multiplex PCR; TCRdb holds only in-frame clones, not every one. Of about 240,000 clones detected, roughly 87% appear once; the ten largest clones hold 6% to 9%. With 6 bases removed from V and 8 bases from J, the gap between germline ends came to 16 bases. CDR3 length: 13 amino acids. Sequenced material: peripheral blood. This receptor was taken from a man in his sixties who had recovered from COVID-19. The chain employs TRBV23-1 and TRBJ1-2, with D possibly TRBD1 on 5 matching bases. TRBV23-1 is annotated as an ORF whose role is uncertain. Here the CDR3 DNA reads TGCGCCAGCAGCCCACGGGGACTAGAAGGCTACACCTTC. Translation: CASSPRGLEGYTF.